The clone carrying this TCR beta chain was observed a handful of times. Its antigen is as yet unknown. Trimming removed 2 bases from V and 0 bases from J, with 14 bases in between. The CDR3 sequence is 17 residues long. Germline-derived CDR1 and CDR2 are DFQATT and SNEGSKA (reference sequence). The data belong to a study of T cell repertoires in cytomegalovirus infection. Study observations and caveats: Identification of carriers of CMV plus the relevant HLA was achieved through cumulative public TCR beta family frequency.

TCRdb reprocessed the reads with MiXCR, giving one entry per CDR3 protein. The table includes roughly 310,000 distinct CDR3 sequences, 15% to 20% detected once. This sequence originates from a human donor in good health (CMV status not recorded). Some clones in this sample may be carry-over from other donors' samples. Material: PBMCs. V usage is TRBV20-1 and J usage is TRBJ1-6; no firm D call. In DNA form, the CDR3 reads TGCAGTGCTAGACCAGGAATCAGACCCTCCTATAATTCACCCCTCCACTTT. Translated: CSARPGIRPSYNSPLHF.